This T cell receptor (beta chain) was sequenced for a study of cytomegalovirus exposure and HLA in healthy donors. Study findings and constraints: A later analysis showed HLA-associated TCR beta chains outstripping equally common others in clonal expansion.

PCR amplification relied on 60 Vbeta primers (plus 13 Jbeta primers). Assay used: immunoSEQ multiplex PCR; TCRdb lists only in-frame clones, some missing. The sample holds around 170,000 clones, 70% to 80% seen once. From germline, CDR1 is SNHLY and CDR2 FYNNEI. The CDR3 totals 12 residues. Trimming took off 4 bases at V and 4 bases at J, with 8 bases between the two ends. A note on this clone: Its specificity is not known.

The gene calls are TRBV2 and TRBJ2-7, with a tentative D call TRBD1 (6 bases). The receptor's source is a male donor in good health and CMV-seronegative. Input material: PBMCs. The chain's CDR3 is CASSGQGYEQYF. In DNA form, the CDR3 reads TGTGCCAGCAGTGGGCAGGGGTACGAGCAGTACTTC.